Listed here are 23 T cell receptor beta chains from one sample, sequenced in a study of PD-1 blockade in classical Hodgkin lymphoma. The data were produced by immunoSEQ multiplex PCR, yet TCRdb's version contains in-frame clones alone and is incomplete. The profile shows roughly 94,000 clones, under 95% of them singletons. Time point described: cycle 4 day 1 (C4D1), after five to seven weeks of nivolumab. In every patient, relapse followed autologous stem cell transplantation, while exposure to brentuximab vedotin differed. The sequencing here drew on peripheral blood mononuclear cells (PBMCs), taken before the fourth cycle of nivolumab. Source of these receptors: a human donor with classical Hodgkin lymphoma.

CDR3 coding DNA: TGTGCCAGCAGGGCCTTGGGGCCTAGCGGACTCAGCACAGATACGCAGTATTTT. Protein: CASRALGPSGLSTDTQYF. The chain joins TRBV25-1 to TRBJ2-3; 7 bases agree with TRBD2. Germline trimming cut 6 bases from V and 0 bases from J; bases unmatched to any gene: 15. In germline, CDR1 is MGHDK, CDR2 SYGVNS. The CDR3 is 18 residues long.

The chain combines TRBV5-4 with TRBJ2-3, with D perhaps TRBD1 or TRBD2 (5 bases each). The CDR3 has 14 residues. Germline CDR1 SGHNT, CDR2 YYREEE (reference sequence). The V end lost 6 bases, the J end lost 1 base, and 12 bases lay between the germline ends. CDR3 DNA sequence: TGTGCCAGCACGGACATGGGGGGCACAGATACGCAGTATTTT. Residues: CASTDMGGTDTQYF.

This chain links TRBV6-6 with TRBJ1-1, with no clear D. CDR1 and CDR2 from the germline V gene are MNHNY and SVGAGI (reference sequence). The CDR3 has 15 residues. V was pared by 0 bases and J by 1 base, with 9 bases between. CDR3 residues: CASSYSLAGNTEAFF. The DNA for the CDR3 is TGTGCCAGCAGTTACTCCCTTGCGGGGAACACTGAAGCTTTCTTT.

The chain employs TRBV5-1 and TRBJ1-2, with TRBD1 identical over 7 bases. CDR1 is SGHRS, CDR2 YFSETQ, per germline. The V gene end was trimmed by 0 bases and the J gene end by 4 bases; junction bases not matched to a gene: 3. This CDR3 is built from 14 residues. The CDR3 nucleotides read TGCGCCAGCAGCTTGGCTGACAGGGCCTATGGCTACACCTTC. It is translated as CASSLADRAYGYTF.

CDR3 region: CASSLGTSWSNDEQFF. DNA for the CDR3: TGCGCCAGCAGCTTGGGTACTAGCTGGAGTAACGATGAGCAGTTCTTC. The rearrangement joins TRBV5-1 to TRBJ2-1; a weak D match, TRBD2 (6 bases). This CDR3 comprises 16 residues. V gave up 0 bases and J gave up 8 bases, with 18 bases separating them. The germline CDR1 and CDR2 sequences are SGHRS and YFSETQ.

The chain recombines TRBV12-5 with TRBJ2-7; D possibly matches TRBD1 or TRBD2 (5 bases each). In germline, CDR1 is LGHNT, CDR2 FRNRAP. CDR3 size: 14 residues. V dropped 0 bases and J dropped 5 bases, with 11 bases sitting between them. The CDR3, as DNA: TGTGCTAGTGGTTTGGTTTCAGGGAGCCACGAGCAGTACTTC. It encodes CASGLVSGSHEQYF.

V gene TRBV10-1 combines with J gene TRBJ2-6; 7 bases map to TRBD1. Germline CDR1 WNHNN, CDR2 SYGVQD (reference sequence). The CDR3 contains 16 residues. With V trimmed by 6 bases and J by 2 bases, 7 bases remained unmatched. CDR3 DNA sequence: TGCGCCAGCAGCCCGAACAGGGGAACTGGGGCCAACGTCCTGACTTTC. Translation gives CASSPNRGTGANVLTF.

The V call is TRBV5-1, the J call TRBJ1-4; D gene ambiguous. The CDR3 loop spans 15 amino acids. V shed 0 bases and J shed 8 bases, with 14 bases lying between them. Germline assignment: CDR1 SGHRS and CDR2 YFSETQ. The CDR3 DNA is TGCGCCAGCAGCTTGGATTCACCTCTGCGGGAAAAACTGTTTTTT. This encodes CASSLDSPLREKLFF.

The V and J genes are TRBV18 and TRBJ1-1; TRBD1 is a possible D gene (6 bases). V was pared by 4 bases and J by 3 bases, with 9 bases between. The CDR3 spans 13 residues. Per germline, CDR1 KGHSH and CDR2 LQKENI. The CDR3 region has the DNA TGTGCCAGCTCACTGAACAGGGACACTGAAGCTTTCTTT. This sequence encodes CASSLNRDTEAFF.

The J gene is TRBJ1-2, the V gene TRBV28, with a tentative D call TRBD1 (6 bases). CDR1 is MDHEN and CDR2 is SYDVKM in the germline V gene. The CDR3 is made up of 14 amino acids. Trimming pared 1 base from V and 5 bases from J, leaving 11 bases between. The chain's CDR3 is CASSLLRDTYGYTF. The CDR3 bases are TGTGCCAGCAGTTTATTGCGGGACACTTATGGCTACACCTTC.

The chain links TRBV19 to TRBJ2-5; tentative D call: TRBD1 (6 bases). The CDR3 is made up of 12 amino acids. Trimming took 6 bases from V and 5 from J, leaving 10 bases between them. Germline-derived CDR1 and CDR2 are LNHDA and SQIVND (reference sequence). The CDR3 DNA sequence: TGTGCCAGTAGGGCAGGGGAGGAGACCCAGTACTTC. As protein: CASRAGEETQYF.

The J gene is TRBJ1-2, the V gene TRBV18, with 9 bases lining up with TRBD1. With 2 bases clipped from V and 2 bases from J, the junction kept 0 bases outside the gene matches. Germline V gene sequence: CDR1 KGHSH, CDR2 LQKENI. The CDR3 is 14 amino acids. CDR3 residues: CASSPDRGNYGYTF. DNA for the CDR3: TGTGCCAGCTCACCAGACAGGGGGAACTATGGCTACACCTTC.

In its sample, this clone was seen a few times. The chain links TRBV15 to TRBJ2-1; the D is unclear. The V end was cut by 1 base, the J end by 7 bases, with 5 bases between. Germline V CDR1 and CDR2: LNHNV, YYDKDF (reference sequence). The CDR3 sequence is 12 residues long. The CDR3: CATSRARNEQFF. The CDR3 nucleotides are TGTGCCACCAGCAGAGCCAGGAATGAGCAGTTCTTC.

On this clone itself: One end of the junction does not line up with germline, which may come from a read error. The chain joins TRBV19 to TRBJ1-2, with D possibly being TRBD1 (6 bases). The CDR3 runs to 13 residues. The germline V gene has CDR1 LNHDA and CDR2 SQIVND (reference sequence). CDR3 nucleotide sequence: TGTGCCAGTATTCTCAGGGGAAACTCTGGCTACACCTTC. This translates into CASILRGNSGYTF.

CDR3 sequence (DNA): TGTGCCAGCAGTTCGAACGACAGGGGCAACTATGGCTACACCTTC. It translates to CASSSNDRGNYGYTF. V gene TRBV6-5 combines with J gene TRBJ1-2, with 8 bases matching TRBD1. Germline V gene sequence: CDR1 MNHEY, CDR2 SVGAGI. J was trimmed by 2 bases and V by 4 bases; bases with no gene match: 6. The CDR3 covers 15 residues.

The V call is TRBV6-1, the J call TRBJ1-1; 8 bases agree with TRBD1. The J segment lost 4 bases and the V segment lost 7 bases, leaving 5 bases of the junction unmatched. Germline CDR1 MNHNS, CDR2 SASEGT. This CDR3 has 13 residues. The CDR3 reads CASIRQGPTEAFF. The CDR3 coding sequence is TGTGCCAGCATACGACAGGGGCCCACTGAAGCTTTCTTT.

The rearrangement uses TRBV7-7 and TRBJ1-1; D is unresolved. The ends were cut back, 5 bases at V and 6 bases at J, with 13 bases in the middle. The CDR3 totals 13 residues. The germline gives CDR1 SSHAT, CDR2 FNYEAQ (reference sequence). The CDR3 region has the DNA TGTGCCAGCAGCCCACTCCCGGGAGCTGAAGCTTTCTTT. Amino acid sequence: CASSPLPGAEAFF.

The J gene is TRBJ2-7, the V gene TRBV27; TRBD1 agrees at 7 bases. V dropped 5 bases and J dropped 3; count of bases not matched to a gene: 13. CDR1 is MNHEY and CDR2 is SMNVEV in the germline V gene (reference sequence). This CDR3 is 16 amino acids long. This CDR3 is CASSPTGTANLYEQYF. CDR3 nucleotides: TGTGCCAGCAGTCCTACCGGGACAGCTAACCTCTACGAGCAGTACTTC.

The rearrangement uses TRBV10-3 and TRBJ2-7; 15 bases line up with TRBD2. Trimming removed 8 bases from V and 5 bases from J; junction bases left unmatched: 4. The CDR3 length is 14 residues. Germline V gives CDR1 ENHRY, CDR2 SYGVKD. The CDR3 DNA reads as TGTGCCATCGGACTAGCGGGAGGGACTGACGAGCAGTACTTC. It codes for CAIGLAGGTDEQYF.

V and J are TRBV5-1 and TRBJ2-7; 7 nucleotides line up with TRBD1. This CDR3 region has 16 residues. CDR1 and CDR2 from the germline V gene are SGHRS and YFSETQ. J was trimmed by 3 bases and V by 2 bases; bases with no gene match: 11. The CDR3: CASSFGSGGQGYEQYF. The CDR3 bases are TGCGCCAGCAGCTTTGGGTCAGGGGGTCAGGGCTACGAGCAGTACTTC.

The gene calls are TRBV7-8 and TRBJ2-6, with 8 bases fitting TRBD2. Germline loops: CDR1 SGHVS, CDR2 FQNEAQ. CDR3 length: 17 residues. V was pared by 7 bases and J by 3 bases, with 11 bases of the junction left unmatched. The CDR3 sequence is CASILGTSLFGANVLTF. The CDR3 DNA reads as TGTGCCAGCATCCTCGGGACTAGTCTTTTTGGGGCCAACGTCCTGACTTTC.

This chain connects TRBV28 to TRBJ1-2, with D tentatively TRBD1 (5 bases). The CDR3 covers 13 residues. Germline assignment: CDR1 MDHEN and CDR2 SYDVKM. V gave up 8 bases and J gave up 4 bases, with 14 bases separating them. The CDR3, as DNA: TGTGCCAGCCTCTTTGCAGGGAGCTATGGCTACACCTTC. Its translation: CASLFAGSYGYTF.

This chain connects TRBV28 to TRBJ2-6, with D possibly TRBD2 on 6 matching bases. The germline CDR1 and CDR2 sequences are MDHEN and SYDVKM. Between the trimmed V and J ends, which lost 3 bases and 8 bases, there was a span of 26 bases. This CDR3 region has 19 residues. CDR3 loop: CASSFWGDIQSSLTNVLTF. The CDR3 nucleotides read TGTGCCAGCAGTTTTTGGGGGGATATCCAATCTTCGTTAACCAACGTCCTGACTTTC.